This T cell receptor beta chain was profiled in a study of blood T cell repertoires in COVID-19. Study-level information: COVID-19 samples, acute and convalescent, were from the United States, Italy and Spain. Sources were T cells, B-cell-depleted T cells, or PBMCs; the material itself was cDNA or gDNA.

Patients from Seattle were sampled longitudinally, starting during active infection. Original methodology: Estimates of nucleated cell counts were drawn from the amplification of reference gene primers. The repertoire was sequenced with immunoSEQ multiplex PCR; TCRdb's copy has only in-frame clones and lacks some. The D gene and trimming were derived from the DNA, and the V and J assignments and clone size from that table. The sample yields approximately 400,000 clones, around 88% seen once. This CDR3 comprises 16 residues. Trimming took 3 bases from V and 3 from J, leaving 14 bases between them. CDR1 is LGHDT and CDR2 is YNNKEL in the germline V gene (reference sequence).

The material sequenced was peripheral blood. This TCR came from a woman between 45 and 65 years old with COVID-19, enrolled during active disease. V is TRBV3-1 (or the pseudogene TRBV3-2) and J is TRBJ2-2, with D perhaps matching TRBD2 (6 bases). CDR3 loop: CASSHRGARDTGELFF. CDR3 sequence (DNA): TGTGCCAGCAGCCACCGCGGGGCGCGGGACACCGGGGAGCTGTTTTTT.